These T cell receptor beta chains were read from a single sample in a study of T cell responses to AZD1222 COVID-19 vaccine. The protocol was immunoSEQ multiplex PCR, while the TCRdb copy is restricted to in-frame clones and leaves out a portion. Of fewer than 200,000 clones listed, 85% to 90% are singletons. Sequenced here: peripheral blood, sampled on day 0 of AZD1222 vaccination. All receptors derive from an adult in good health. The CDR3 runs from the conserved cysteine through the conserved F or W. A D gene is named only where the DNA matches it firmly. Some rows have no size entry. The others give once, few or many, or a class for an expanded clone.

j_gene,abundance,d_gene,v_gene,CDR3aa,CDR3nt
TRBJ1-2,NA,NA,TRBV4-1,CASSQEGQGDGYTF,TGCGCCAGCAGCCAAGAAGGCCAGGGAGATGGCTACACCTTC
TRBJ1-5,NA,TRBD1,TRBV29-1,CSVRTGDQPQHF,TGCAGCGTTCGCACAGGGGATCAGCCCCAGCATTTT
TRBJ2-2,NA,TRBD1,TRBV10-3,CAISAGTGETGELFF,TGTGCCATCAGTGCCGGGACAGGGGAAACCGGGGAGCTGTTTTTT
TRBJ2-2,NA,NA,TRBV27,CASTFTGTNTGELFF,TGTGCCAGCACGTTTACCGGGACTAACACCGGGGAGCTGTTTTTT
TRBJ1-4,NA,TRBD1,TRBV6-6,CASRVGGLNEKLFF,TGTGCCAGCAGAGTAGGGGGCCTTAATGAAAAACTGTTTTTT
TRBJ2-7,once,NA,TRBV4-3,CASSQDPLGRDKPYEQYF,TGCGCCAGCAGCCAAGACCCCCTGGGGCGCGATAAGCCTTACGAGCAGTACTTC
TRBJ1-2,NA,NA,TRBV2,CASSEIRGSGYTF,TGTGCCAGCAGTGAAATCAGGGGAAGTGGCTACACCTTC
TRBJ2-2,once,NA,TRBV11-2,CASSTAKVAGELFF,TGTGCCAGCAGCACGGCCAAGGTGGCCGGGGAGCTGTTTTTT
TRBJ1-2,NA,NA,TRBV5-6,CASRSYRVNYGYTF,TGTGCCAGCAGAAGTTACAGGGTTAACTATGGCTACACCTTC
TRBJ1-1,once,NA,TRBV10-1,CASSESLNTEAFF,TGCGCCAGCAGTGAGTCATTGAACACTGAAGCTTTCTTT
TRBJ2-3,NA,TRBD2,TRBV27,CASSFIRLAGGPTTDTQYF,TGTGCCAGCAGTTTTATAAGGCTAGCGGGAGGGCCCACCACAGATACGCAGTATTTT
TRBJ1-5,NA,NA,TRBV6-5,CASSYARGYQPQHF,TGTGCCAGCAGTTACGCCAGGGGATATCAGCCCCAGCATTTT
TRBJ2-1,NA,TRBD2,TRBV18,CASSPGSGRVHNEQFF,TGTGCCAGCTCACCTGGGAGCGGGAGAGTCCACAATGAGCAGTTCTTC